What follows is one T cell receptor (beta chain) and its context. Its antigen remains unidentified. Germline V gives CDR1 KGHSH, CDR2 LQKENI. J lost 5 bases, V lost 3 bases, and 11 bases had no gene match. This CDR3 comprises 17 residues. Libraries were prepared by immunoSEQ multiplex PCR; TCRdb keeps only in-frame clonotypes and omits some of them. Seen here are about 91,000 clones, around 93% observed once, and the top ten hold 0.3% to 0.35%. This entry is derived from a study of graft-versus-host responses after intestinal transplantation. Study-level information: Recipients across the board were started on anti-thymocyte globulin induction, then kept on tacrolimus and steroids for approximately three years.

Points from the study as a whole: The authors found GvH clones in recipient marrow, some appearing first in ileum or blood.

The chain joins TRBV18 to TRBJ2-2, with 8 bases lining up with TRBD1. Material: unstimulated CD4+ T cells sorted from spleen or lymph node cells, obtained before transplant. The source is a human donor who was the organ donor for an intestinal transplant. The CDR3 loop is CASSPNQGQGGTGELFF. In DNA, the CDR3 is TGTGCCAGCTCACCTAACCAAGGACAGGGCGGGACCGGGGAGCTGTTTTTT.